The rows below give T cell receptor beta chains drawn from one sample of a study of blood T cells in healthy people across ages. A single record per CDR3 protein comes from TCRdb applying MiXCR to the 5' RACE reads. The sample includes roughly 700,000 distinct CDR3 sequences, roughly 32% of them seen just once. Sequenced input: blood. These receptors came from a woman at least 80 years old in good health. The CDR3 runs from the conserved cysteine through the conserved F or W. D genes are given only for firm matches. The size entry is marked missing in some rows and otherwise reads once, few, many or a size class.

v_call: TRBV2
d_call: -
clone_size: few
j_call: TRBJ1-2
cdr3_aa: CASSLRPANYGYTF
cdr3_nt: TGTGCCAGCAGCCTGCGGCCCGCTAACTATGGCTACACCTTC

v_call: TRBV30
d_call: -
clone_size: -
j_call: TRBJ1-2
cdr3_aa: CAWSVNRGGSNYGYTF
cdr3_nt: TGTGCCTGGAGTGTAAATAGGGGCGGTAGTAACTATGGCTACACCTTC

v_call: TRBV5-1
d_call: -
clone_size: many
j_call: TRBJ2-7
cdr3_aa: CASSLMAASEQYF
cdr3_nt: TGCGCCAGCAGCTTGATGGCGGCCTCCGAGCAGTACTTC

v_call: TRBV29-1
d_call: -
clone_size: many
j_call: TRBJ1-1
cdr3_aa: CSVEVGYRTEAFF
cdr3_nt: TGCAGCGTTGAAGTGGGGTATCGGACTGAAGCTTTCTTT

v_call: TRBV10-3
d_call: -
clone_size: many
j_call: TRBJ2-7
cdr3_aa: CAISFRGYEQYF
cdr3_nt: TGTGCCATCAGTTTCAGGGGTTACGAGCAGTACTTC

v_call: TRBV2
d_call: TRBD1
clone_size: many
j_call: TRBJ1-2
cdr3_aa: CASSEAVQGYYGYTF
cdr3_nt: TGTGCCAGCAGTGAAGCTGTACAGGGGTACTATGGCTACACCTTC

v_call: TRBV7-2
d_call: -
clone_size: many
j_call: TRBJ1-1
cdr3_aa: CASSLGGTTEAFF
cdr3_nt: TGTGCCAGCAGCTTGGGGGGTACCACTGAAGCTTTCTTT

v_call: TRBV7-9
d_call: TRBD1
clone_size: few
j_call: TRBJ1-1
cdr3_aa: CASSMDRVNTEAFF
cdr3_nt: TGTGCCAGCAGCATGGACAGGGTGAACACTGAAGCTTTCTTT

v_call: TRBV11-2
d_call: -
clone_size: many
j_call: TRBJ2-7
cdr3_aa: CASSLTGYSYEQYF
cdr3_nt: TGTGCCAGCAGCTTAACCGGGTACTCCTACGAGCAGTACTTC

v_call: TRBV3-1
d_call: TRBD1
clone_size: -
j_call: TRBJ1-1
cdr3_aa: CASSQAKGAGGTEGFF
cdr3_nt: TGTGCCAGCAGCCAAGCCAAGGGGGCAGGTGGGACTGAAGGTTTCTTT

v_call: TRBV6-1
d_call: -
clone_size: -
j_call: TRBJ1-2
cdr3_aa: CASRTTSWGFDGYTF
cdr3_nt: TGTGCCAGCAGAACAACATCATGGGGCTTCGATGGCTACACCTTC

v_call: TRBV7-6
d_call: -
clone_size: -
j_call: TRBJ2-2
cdr3_aa: CASSLDYNTGELFF
cdr3_nt: TGTGCCAGCAGCTTAGACTATAACACCGGGGAGCTGTTTTTT

v_call: TRBV27
d_call: TRBD1
clone_size: few
j_call: TRBJ1-5
cdr3_aa: CASSLRTGGSNQPQHF
cdr3_nt: TGTGCCAGCAGTTTACGGACAGGGGGCAGCAATCAGCCCCAGCATTTT

v_call: TRBV6-5
d_call: -
clone_size: many
j_call: TRBJ1-2
cdr3_aa: CASSPQGGSRGYTF
cdr3_nt: TGTGCCAGCAGTCCCCAGGGTGGATCTAGGGGCTACACCTTC

v_call: TRBV5-1
d_call: -
clone_size: -
j_call: TRBJ2-4
cdr3_aa: CASSLAGLSSKNIQYF
cdr3_nt: TGCGCCAGCAGCTTGGCTGGGTTGAGCTCCAAAAACATTCAGTACTTC

v_call: TRBV5-1
d_call: -
clone_size: many
j_call: TRBJ1-5
cdr3_aa: CASSQTGSGNQPQHF
cdr3_nt: TGCGCCAGCAGTCAAACAGGGTCAGGGAATCAGCCCCAGCATTTT

v_call: TRBV5-6
d_call: -
clone_size: many
j_call: TRBJ1-5
cdr3_aa: CASSLGPFSNQPQHF
cdr3_nt: TGTGCCAGCAGCTTGGGGCCTTTTAGCAATCAGCCCCAGCATTTT

v_call: TRBV28
d_call: -
clone_size: many
j_call: TRBJ1-4
cdr3_aa: CASSRRASNEKLFF
cdr3_nt: TGTGCCAGCAGTCGAAGGGCCTCCAATGAAAAACTGTTTTTT

v_call: TRBV4-1
d_call: TRBD1
clone_size: many
j_call: TRBJ1-2
cdr3_aa: CASSWTGGDYGYTF
cdr3_nt: TGCGCCAGCAGCTGGACAGGGGGGGACTATGGCTACACCTTC

v_call: TRBV9
d_call: TRBD1
clone_size: many
j_call: TRBJ2-3
cdr3_aa: CASTDRGSPTDTQYF
cdr3_nt: TGTGCCAGCACCGACAGGGGGTCCCCCACAGATACGCAGTATTTT

v_call: TRBV19
d_call: -
clone_size: -
j_call: TRBJ2-1
cdr3_aa: CASKEGQSYNEQFF
cdr3_nt: TGTGCCAGTAAGGAGGGCCAGTCCTACAATGAGCAGTTCTTC

v_call: TRBV20-1
d_call: -
clone_size: many
j_call: TRBJ2-7
cdr3_aa: CSARDRNSLYEQYF
cdr3_nt: TGCAGTGCTAGAGATCGAAACAGCCTCTATGAGCAGTACTTC

v_call: TRBV29-1
d_call: -
clone_size: many
j_call: TRBJ2-3
cdr3_aa: CSVEGLTGYSTDTQYF
cdr3_nt: TGCAGCGTTGAAGGCCTAACAGGGTACAGCACAGATACGCAGTATTTT